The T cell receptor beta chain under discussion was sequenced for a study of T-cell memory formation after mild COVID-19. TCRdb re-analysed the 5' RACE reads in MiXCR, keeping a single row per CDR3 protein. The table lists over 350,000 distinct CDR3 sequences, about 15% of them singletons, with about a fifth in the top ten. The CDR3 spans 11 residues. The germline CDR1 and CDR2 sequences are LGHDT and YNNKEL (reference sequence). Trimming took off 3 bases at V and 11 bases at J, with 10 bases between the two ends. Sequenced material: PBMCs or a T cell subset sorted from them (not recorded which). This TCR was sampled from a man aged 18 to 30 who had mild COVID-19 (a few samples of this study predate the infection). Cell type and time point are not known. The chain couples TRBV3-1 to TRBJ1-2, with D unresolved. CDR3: CASSHAGQYTF. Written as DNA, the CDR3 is TGTGCCAGCAGCCACGCAGGCCAGTACACCTTC.